The clone carrying this T cell receptor (beta chain) qualifies as medium-sized. Its antigen is currently unknown. This specimen comes from a study of cytomegalovirus exposure and HLA in healthy donors. The PCR made use of 60 Vbeta and 13 Jbeta primers. Clones were sequenced by immunoSEQ multiplex PCR, and TCRdb holds only the in-frame ones, with some missing. The sample includes about 120,000 clones, 82% of them seen just once. Trimming removed 8 bases at V and 0 bases at J, with 11 bases between. CDR3 size: 13 residues. The germline V gene encodes CDR1 SGDLS and CDR2 YYNGEE. Points from the study as a whole: TCR beta chains numbering approximately 150 were designated cytomegalovirus-associated.

The chain links TRBV9 to TRBJ1-1, with no clear D. Material for sequencing was PBMCs. The sequence came from a male donor in good health and CMV-seropositive. In DNA form, the CDR3 reads TGTGCCAGTGGAGGCCTGCTGAACACTGAAGCTTTCTTT. Its protein is CASGGLLNTEAFF.